These 24 T cell receptor beta chains were sequenced from one sample in a study of identical twins. TCRdb called the 5' RACE reads again in MiXCR, with one record for every CDR3 protein. The sample contains some 790,000 distinct CDR3 sequences, around a sixth of which appear only once. The same data also contributed to another study, on T cells expressing NK-cell markers.

Sample: PBMCs. All receptors come from a woman under 30 in good health.

A few counts support this clonotype. The chain carries TRBV10-3 and TRBJ1-3; D is uncertain. Trimming shortened V by 5 bases and J by 13 bases, and 12 bases separated the two germline ends. The CDR3 is 11 residues long. CDR1 and CDR2 from the germline V gene are ENHRY and SYGVKD. CDR3 nucleotides: TGTGCCATCAGTCGGGGTTCTTCGATATATTTT. It yields the protein CAISRGSSIYF.

This clonotype was detected only a few times. The chain combines TRBV5-1 with TRBJ1-1, with 7 bases that match TRBD1. The CDR3 runs to 16 residues. Germline V CDR1 and CDR2: SGHRS, YFSETQ. Unmatched junction bases numbered 13, after V lost 3 bases and J lost 5 bases. The CDR3 nucleotides are TGCGCCAGCAGCTCGAAAACGGACAGGCGTTCAACTGAAGCTTTCTTT. It translates to CASSSKTDRRSTEAFF.

This clonotype has only a few counts. This sequence joins TRBV29-1 and TRBJ2-7; 9 bases are a match to TRBD2. The CDR3 spans 15 residues. Germline V lookup: CDR1 SQVTM, CDR2 ANQGSEA. V trimming: 2 bases; J trimming: 2 bases; junction bases outside the gene matches: 7. The CDR3: CSVETRTSEAYEQYF. The CDR3 region has the DNA TGCAGCGTTGAAACCCGGACTAGCGAGGCCTACGAGCAGTACTTC.

This clonotype was detected only a few times. The genes are TRBV15 and TRBJ2-7; 7 bases align to TRBD1. Per germline, CDR1 LNHNV and CDR2 YYDKDF (reference sequence). The CDR3 runs to 16 residues. Trimming removed 2 bases from V and 2 bases from J; junction bases left unmatched: 9. This chain's CDR3 is CATSRLTGDYTYEQYF. The DNA of the CDR3 is TGTGCCACCAGCAGACTCACAGGGGATTACACCTACGAGCAGTACTTC.

This clonotype was recorded a few times. The chain employs TRBV29-1 and TRBJ1-1; D remains unclear. The CDR3 totals 8 residues. V lost 8 bases, J lost 6 bases, and 4 bases lay in between. Germline CDR1 is SQVTM and CDR2 is ANQGSEA. The CDR3 loop is CSSPEAFF. CDR3 DNA sequence: TGCAGCTCACCTGAAGCTTTCTTT.

The chain joins TRBV20-1 to TRBJ1-2; D not resolved. The germline gives CDR1 DFQATT, CDR2 SNEGSKA (reference sequence). The CDR3 totals 13 residues. The V end was cut by 4 bases, the J end by 4 bases, with 13 bases between. The CDR3 DNA reads TGCAGTGCTACCCGGGGTTTCGGCTATGGCTACACCTTC. Translating gives CSATRGFGYGYTF.

This rearrangement joins TRBV2 to TRBJ2-4; 9 nucleotides agree with TRBD1. Trimming at V came to 6 bases and at J to 9 bases, leaving 3 bases not matched to a gene. From germline, CDR1 is SNHLY and CDR2 FYNNEI. The CDR3 has 12 residues. DNA for the CDR3: TGTGCCAGCAGCCCGGGACAGGGCATTCAGTACTTC. It is translated as CASSPGQGIQYF.

This clonotype came up a few times. Germline and junction disagree at one end, which may indicate a read error. CDR3: CASSTGTQTGF. DNA of the CDR3: TGCGCCAGCAGCACTGGGACCCAAACTGGCTTC. The chain couples TRBV5-1 to TRBJ2-1; D could derive from TRBD1 or TRBD2 (5 bases each). This CDR3 spans 11 amino acids. Germline CDR1 is SGHRS and CDR2 is YFSETQ.

The chain is built from TRBV5-1 and TRBJ2-1, with 8 bases lining up with TRBD1. The germline CDR1 and CDR2 sequences are SGHRS and YFSETQ. The V gene end was trimmed by 4 bases and the J gene end by 5 bases; junction bases not matched to a gene: 5. This CDR3 has 14 amino acids. The DNA of the CDR3 is TGCGCCAGCAGCCGGACAGGGAGTGACAATGAGCAGTTCTTC. It is translated as CASSRTGSDNEQFF.

This chain joins TRBV6-1 and TRBJ2-1; TRBD2 aligns across 14 bases. V lost 6 bases, J lost 5 bases, and 12 bases stayed unmatched. This CDR3 has 18 residues. Germline CDR1 reads MNHNS; CDR2 reads SASEGT. The CDR3 loop reads CASSHPQGLAGGHNEQFF. CDR3 nucleotides: TGTGCCAGCAGCCACCCCCAAGGACTAGCGGGGGGACACAATGAGCAGTTCTTC.

The chain carries TRBV11-3 and TRBJ2-7, with D possibly being TRBD1 (6 bases). V lost 7 bases to trimming and J lost 1 base, with 14 bases between them. CDR1 SGHNT and CDR2 YENEEA come from the germline V gene. The length of the CDR3 is 14 residues. CDR3 region: CASNNRASSYEQYF. The CDR3 nucleotides are TGTGCCAGCAACAACAGGGCCAGTTCCTACGAGCAGTACTTC.

This clonotype was seen a handful of times. V and J are TRBV7-2 and TRBJ1-1, with D perhaps matching TRBD1 (6 bases). The V gene lost 5 bases and the J gene lost 3 bases, with 13 bases spanning the gap. Germline V lookup: CDR1 SGHTA, CDR2 FQGNSA. The CDR3 has 14 amino acids. CDR3 residues: CASSLLQGYTEAFF. The CDR3 DNA sequence: TGTGCCAGCAGCCTACTACAGGGTTACACTGAAGCTTTCTTT.

This chain uses TRBV15 with TRBJ2-1; D is ambiguous. This CDR3 spans 18 amino acids. Trimming stripped 0 bases from V and 7 bases from J, with 22 bases between. Germline-derived CDR1 and CDR2 are LNHNV and YYDKDF (reference sequence). The CDR3 loop is CATSRDQGRAAVGNEQFF. Here the CDR3 DNA reads TGTGCCACCAGCAGAGATCAAGGACGGGCAGCCGTGGGGAATGAGCAGTTCTTC.

The rearrangement uses TRBV29-1 and TRBJ1-1; D uncertain. Trimming cost V 5 bases and J 1 base, with 5 bases left between them. CDR3 size: 11 residues. Germline V lookup: CDR1 SQVTM, CDR2 ANQGSEA. CDR3 in amino acids: CSVFKNTEAFF. The CDR3 nucleotides read TGCAGCGTTTTCAAGAACACTGAAGCTTTCTTT.

The chain carries TRBV5-1 and TRBJ2-2, with 7 bases matching TRBD2. Germline values: CDR1 SGHRS, CDR2 YFSETQ. With V trimmed by 6 bases and J by 0 bases, 2 bases remained unmatched. The CDR3 covers 14 residues. The CDR3 DNA reads TGCGCCAGCAAGCGGGACGCGAACACCGGGGAGCTGTTTTTT. This codes for CASKRDANTGELFF.

This clonotype was detected only a few times. The V and J genes are TRBV4-3 and TRBJ1-2, with D unclear. Germline assignment: CDR1 LGHNA and CDR2 YSLEER. The V gene lost 0 bases and the J gene lost 2 bases, with 10 bases spanning the gap. This CDR3 region has 15 residues. Here the CDR3 DNA reads TGCGCCAGCAGCCAAGATGGGGAGGAGAACTATGGCTACACCTTC. The encoded protein is CASSQDGEENYGYTF.

The sample holds a few counts of this clonotype. The genes are TRBV4-3 and TRBJ2-1, with D unresolved. Trimming cost V 0 bases and J 0 bases, with 15 bases left between them. The CDR3 length is 18 residues. Germline CDR1 is LGHNA and CDR2 is YSLEER. As DNA, the CDR3 is TGCGCCAGCAGCCAAGATCGGGCAGACGCCCTCTCCTACAATGAGCAGTTCTTC. This sequence encodes CASSQDRADALSYNEQFF.

This clonotype was counted only a few times. The J gene is TRBJ2-3, the V gene TRBV6-1; D is perhaps TRBD1 (6 bases). V was trimmed by 6 bases and J by 5 bases, leaving 21 bases between them. The length of the CDR3 is 16 residues. Germline loops: CDR1 MNHNS, CDR2 SASEGT. The CDR3 coding sequence is TGTGCCAGCAGAACCTATAAGGGGGTCCCACAAGATACGCAGTATTTT. Translation gives CASRTYKGVPQDTQYF.

This clonotype was observed once. This sequence joins TRBV7-9 and TRBJ2-1, with D maybe TRBD1 (6 bases). In germline, CDR1 is SEHNR, CDR2 FQNEAQ (reference sequence). This CDR3 is 15 amino acids long. Deletions cut 5 bases from V and 4 bases from J, with 15 bases between. The CDR3 here is CASSEQGWLYNEQFF. CDR3 bases: TGTGCCAGCAGCGAGCAGGGGTGGCTTTACAATGAGCAGTTCTTC.

V usage is TRBV12-3 or TRBV12-4 and J usage is TRBJ2-5; D possibly corresponds to TRBD2 (6 bases). This CDR3 comprises 13 residues. Trimming removed 7 bases at V and 4 bases at J, with 13 bases between. The CDR3 here is CASTTRRGETQYF. CDR3 nucleotide sequence: TGTGCCAGCACGACTAGAAGGGGAGAGACCCAGTACTTC.

V gene TRBV4-1 combines with J gene TRBJ2-7; D is unclear. CDR1 is MGHRA, CDR2 YSYEKL, per germline. V shed 2 bases and J shed 1 base, with 9 bases lying between them. This CDR3 has 14 amino acids. The CDR3 spells CASSQWVGSYEQYF. In DNA, the CDR3 is TGCGCCAGCAGCCAATGGGTCGGATCCTACGAGCAGTACTTC.

This clonotype was picked up a small number of times. This chain connects TRBV12-3 or TRBV12-4 to TRBJ2-2; D is possibly TRBD2 (5 bases). The CDR3 is made up of 14 amino acids. V gave up 1 base and J gave up 5 bases, with 8 bases separating them. The CDR3, as DNA: TGTGCCAGCAGTTTAGATACTAGGACCGGGGAGCTGTTTTTT. Its translation is CASSLDTRTGELFF.

This sequence joins TRBV5-1 and TRBJ2-1, with unresolved D. Germline V gene sequence: CDR1 SGHRS, CDR2 YFSETQ. The CDR3 is 15 residues long. V was pared by 4 bases and J by 0 bases, with 11 bases between. The CDR3 here is CASSPLGNSYNEQFF. The CDR3 bases are TGCGCCAGCAGCCCCCTTGGGAACTCCTACAATGAGCAGTTCTTC.

The chain carries TRBV29-1 and TRBJ2-5; D is uncertain. CDR3 length: 12 amino acids. The V gene's germline CDR1 is SQVTM and CDR2 ANQGSEA. V shed 7 bases and J shed 1 base, with 10 bases lying between them. CDR3 in DNA: TGCAGCGGCCGAGAGGCCCAAGAGACCCAGTACTTC. Translated, it gives CSGREAQETQYF.